The 20 T cell receptor beta chains below all came from one sample that was sequenced in a study of persistence of HIV-infected CD4 T cells. Cells were stimulated with CMV-infected fibroblast lysates at 10 ug/mL. CD40L-negative CD69-negative CD45RO-high memory CD4+ T cells were sorted as populations depleted of antigen-responding cells. These TCRs are of unknown antigen specificity. Sequencing used immunoSEQ version 4 in survey mode. TCRdb keeps only in-frame clones here, not all; method: immunoSEQ multiplex PCR. The profile shows around 28,000 clones, roughly four fifths of them singletons. The input for sequencing was CD4+ T cells sorted from PBMCs after approximately 20-hour stimulation, taken from a patient who received antiretroviral therapy. The receptors come from an adult man with HIV who was CMV-seropositive.

The chain combines TRBV5-1 with TRBJ2-5; no reliable D call. Germline-derived CDR1 and CDR2 are SGHRS and YFSETQ. The CDR3 runs to 13 residues. Between the trimmed V and J ends, which lost 0 bases and 5 bases, there was a span of 8 bases. The DNA of the CDR3 is TGCGCCAGCAGCTTGGAAGGTGGGGAGACCCAGTACTTC. Residues: CASSLEGGETQYF.

The V and J genes are TRBV28 and TRBJ2-1, with a weak D call TRBD1 (5 bases). V gave up 6 bases and J gave up 4 bases, with 16 bases separating them. Germline assignment: CDR1 MDHEN and CDR2 SYDVKM. The CDR3 has 15 amino acids. In DNA, the CDR3 is TGTGCCAGCAGACCCCAGGGATCCTTTTACAATGAGCAGTTCTTC. Translating it yields CASRPQGSFYNEQFF.

DNA for the CDR3: TGTGCCAGCAGCCGACCCGGACAGGGGGCTACCGGTCAGCCCCAGCATTTT. This codes for CASSRPGQGATGQPQHF. The J gene is TRBJ1-5, the V gene TRBV6-2 or TRBV6-3, with 11 bases identical to TRBD1. The CDR3 has 17 residues. V dropped 6 bases and J dropped 6; count of bases not matched to a gene: 13. Germline V CDR1 and CDR2: MNHEY, SVGEGT.

The chain couples TRBV15 to TRBJ1-1; 7 bases line up with TRBD1. V lost 2 bases and J lost 4; bases outside the gene matches: 10. CDR1 is LNHNV, CDR2 YYDKDF, per germline (reference sequence). CDR3 length: 16 residues. The CDR3 spells CATSRFLGGLATEAFF. The CDR3 bases are TGTGCCACCAGCAGATTTTTAGGGGGCCTGGCCACTGAAGCTTTCTTT.

The rearrangement uses TRBV5-1 and TRBJ2-3, with 11 bases aligning to TRBD2. Germline V CDR1 and CDR2: SGHRS, YFSETQ. With 1 base clipped from V and 4 bases from J, the junction kept 5 bases outside the gene matches. The CDR3 covers 16 residues. As DNA, the CDR3 is TGCGCCAGCAGCTTGATTGGTAGCGGGGGGGCAGATACGCAGTATTTT. As protein: CASSLIGSGGADTQYF.

This chain joins TRBV28 and TRBJ2-6; 7 bases fit TRBD1. CDR1 MDHEN and CDR2 SYDVKM come from the germline V gene. There are 17 residues in the CDR3. The V and J ends lost 5 bases and 1 base, in that order; junction bases with no gene match: 8. CDR3 DNA: TGTGCCAGCAGTGGGCGACAGGGAGTTTCTGGGGCCAACGTCCTGACTTTC. The encoded protein is CASSGRQGVSGANVLTF. Together with reference TRBV28 and TRBJ2-6, the CDR3 gives the full variable domain: DVKVTQSSRYLVKRTGEKVFLECVQDMDHENMFWYRQDPGLGLRLIYFSYDVKMKEKGDIPEGYSVSREKKERFSLILESASTNQTSMYLCASSGRQGVSGANVLTFGAGSRLTVL.

The chain recombines TRBV18 with TRBJ1-6; TRBD1 aligns across 12 bases. CDR3 length: 16 amino acids. Germline lookup yields CDR1 KGHSH and CDR2 LQKENI. Unmatched junction bases numbered 3, after V lost 4 bases and J lost 5 bases. CDR3 in amino acids: CASSQGQGAHNSPLHF. The CDR3 region has the DNA TGTGCCAGCTCACAGGGACAGGGGGCGCATAATTCACCCCTCCACTTT.

The chain employs TRBV19 and TRBJ2-6; no reliable D call. V lost 7 bases to trimming and J lost 0 bases, with 4 bases between them. Looked up from germline, CDR1 is LNHDA and CDR2 is SQIVND (reference sequence). This CDR3 has 13 amino acids. DNA for the CDR3: TGTGCCAGTACGGGCTCTGGGGCCAACGTCCTGACTTTC. The encoded protein is CASTGSGANVLTF.

Only a few counts were recorded for this clone. The chain joins TRBV10-1 to TRBJ1-3, with D hard to call. Per germline, CDR1 WNHNN and CDR2 SYGVQD (reference sequence). The CDR3 has 14 amino acids. V lost 3 bases and J 1 base, leaving 7 bases between the germline ends. CDR3 amino acids: CASSESGSGNTIYF. The CDR3 DNA sequence: TGCGCCAGCAGTGAATCGGGATCTGGAAACACCATATATTTT.

The J gene is TRBJ2-5, the V gene TRBV5-8; D is tentatively TRBD1 or TRBD2 (5 bases each). V was pared by 4 bases and J by 5 bases, with 18 bases between. In germline, CDR1 is SGHTS, CDR2 YDEGEE. The CDR3 is 15 amino acids. The CDR3: CASSPDSGTRETQYF. The CDR3 DNA is TGTGCCAGCAGCCCCGATTCCGGGACGAGGGAGACCCAGTACTTC.

This sequence joins TRBV6-5 and TRBJ1-5, with 8 bases aligning to TRBD1. The CDR3 covers 16 residues. V was pared by 4 bases and J by 7 bases, with 12 bases of the junction left unmatched. The germline V gene has CDR1 MNHEY and CDR2 SVGAGI. In DNA form, the CDR3 reads TGTGCCAGCAGTTCCGGTATCAGGGGGCAGGGGCAGCCCCAGCATTTT. Its protein product is CASSSGIRGQGQPQHF.

This chain connects TRBV7-3 to TRBJ2-3; TRBD2 might be the D (5 bases). The length of the CDR3 is 13 residues. The germline V gene encodes CDR1 SGHTA and CDR2 FQGTGA. Trimming removed 4 bases from V and 5 bases from J, with 10 bases in between. CDR3 in DNA: TGTGCCAGCAGCTCGCGGGCGGTAGATACGCAGTATTTT. It specifies CASSSRAVDTQYF.

This clone was detected only once. This chain joins TRBV6-5 and TRBJ1-3; D not certain. The V gene's germline CDR1 is MNHEY and CDR2 SVGAGI. V lost 0 bases to trimming and J lost 3 bases, with 9 bases between them. The CDR3 spans 15 residues. Written as DNA, the CDR3 is TGTGCCAGCAGTTACTCATGGGGTATTGGAAACACCATATATTTT. This gives the protein CASSYSWGIGNTIYF.

This chain links TRBV28 with TRBJ2-2; D ambiguous. The length of the CDR3 is 14 residues. From germline, CDR1 is MDHEN and CDR2 SYDVKM. V lost 6 bases, J lost 4 bases, and 12 bases lay in between. CDR3 sequence (DNA): TGTGCCAGCAGGCCTTGGAAGAGCACCGGGGAGCTGTTTTTT. It specifies CASRPWKSTGELFF.

The rearrangement uses TRBV10-3 and TRBJ1-2; 7 bases line up with TRBD1. Germline CDR1 is ENHRY and CDR2 is SYGVKD. Trimming at V came to 6 bases and at J to 1 base, leaving 5 bases not matched to a gene. The CDR3 covers 14 residues. The CDR3 DNA reads TGTGCCATCAGAGGGACAGCCGTTAACTATGGCTACACCTTC. Protein sequence: CAIRGTAVNYGYTF.

The genes are TRBV12-5 and TRBJ2-3, with 8 bases aligning to TRBD1. The CDR3 loop spans 20 amino acids. Germline V lookup: CDR1 LGHNT, CDR2 FRNRAP. V was pared by 0 bases and J by 1 base, with 15 bases of the junction left unmatched. For the CDR3, the DNA is TGTGCTAGTGGTTTGGTACGGCAAGTGGGGACGACAGGGGGCACAGATACGCAGTATTTT. Translating gives CASGLVRQVGTTGGTDTQYF.

The CDR3 spells CASSPRGGLTSGANVLTF. The CDR3 nucleotides read TGTGCCAGCAGTCCTAGGGGGGGCCTAACCTCTGGGGCCAACGTCCTGACTTTC. This chain links TRBV6-6 with TRBJ2-6; possible D gene TRBD2, 7 bases. V gave up 5 bases and J gave up 0 bases, with 17 bases separating them. CDR3 size: 18 residues. Looked up from germline, CDR1 is MNHNY and CDR2 is SVGAGI (reference sequence).

The chain recombines TRBV15 with TRBJ2-3; 7 nucleotides agree with TRBD2. This CDR3 region has 16 residues. Germline trimming cut 0 bases from V and 1 base from J; bases unmatched to any gene: 4. The germline gives CDR1 LNHNV, CDR2 YYDKDF (reference sequence). The DNA for the CDR3 is TGTGCCACCAGCAGAGATCTAGCGGTAGGCACAGATACGCAGTATTTT. It encodes CATSRDLAVGTDTQYF.

Only one count was recorded for this clone. CDR3 sequence: CASSLGTGPGTDTQYF. The CDR3 coding sequence is TGTGCCAGCAGCTTAGGAACCGGGCCAGGCACAGATACGCAGTATTTT. The chain recombines TRBV11-3 with TRBJ2-3; D is uncertain. The CDR3 covers 16 residues. V was shortened by 1 base and J by 1 base, with 12 bases between the two germline ends. Germline V lookup: CDR1 SGHNT, CDR2 YENEEA.

The genes are TRBV28 and TRBJ2-7; possibly TRBD1 for D (5 bases). The CDR3 runs 12 residues. The V and J ends lost 6 bases and 4 bases respectively, with 10 bases between them. Germline V gene data show CDR1 as MDHEN and CDR2 as SYDVKM. The CDR3 DNA reads TGTGCCAGCAGGTCGGACACTTACGAGCAGTACTTC. As protein: CASRSDTYEQYF.